This TCR beta chain came from a study of CD8+CD57+ T cells in acquired aplastic anemia. Looking at the study overall: Sorted CD4+ and CD8+ cells gave an average of approximately 3 ug of DNA. Study results and caveats: Patients had twenty-nine CD8+ CDR3 sequences in common with controls (the shared set).

Patients chosen for sequencing had CD8+CD57+ cells that had expanded, as shown by flow cytometry. In regard to this clonotype: The target antigen is unknown.

The junction had 11 bases not matched to a gene; V was cut back by 6 bases and J by 0 bases. Germline CDR1 and CDR2: MNHNS and SASEGT. The CDR3 contains 17 residues. For CDR3 and TCR beta VDJ profiling, genomic DNA was the template used. From the reads, TCRdb called clonotypes with MiXCR, one entry per CDR3 protein. Of around 200,000 distinct CDR3 sequences listed, less than 50% are singletons. This receptor was taken from a human donor with aplastic anemia. J is TRBJ2-4 and V is TRBV6-1; 7 nucleotides agree with TRBD1. The material sequenced was sorted CD4+, CD8+, or CD8+CD57+ T cells (not recorded which) from PBMCs. CDR3: CASSTNRGQIAKNIQYF. DNA of the CDR3: TGTGCCAGCAGCACCAACAGGGGACAAATAGCCAAAAACATTCAGTACTTC.